The clone carrying this T cell receptor (beta chain) showed up just a few times. Its antigen is as yet unknown. These data originate in a study of response to subunit inactivated influenza vaccine. The study, taken as a whole, reports: The authors suggested that few new T cells are recruited per seasonal influenza vaccination.

TCRdb re-analysed the RT-PCR reads in MiXCR, keeping a single row per CDR3 protein. The sample yields hundreds of thousands of distinct CDR3 sequences, 15% to 18% seen once. CDR3 length equals 13 residues. Trimming removed 5 bases at V and 7 bases at J, with 12 bases between. Sequenced material: PBMCs from blood, taken 11 to 12 days after vaccination. The chain employs TRBV12-3 or TRBV12-4 and TRBJ1-5; possibly TRBD1 for D (6 bases). The TCR was taken from a man aged 45-65 years who received an inactivated influenza vaccine. CDR3 DNA: TGTGCCAGCAGTGCGGGACAAGTACAGCCCCAGCATTTT. Protein: CASSAGQVQPQHF.